This is a list of T cell receptor beta chains from one sample in a study of regulatory T cells in long-lasting Graves disease. One entry per CDR3 protein results from TCRdb running MiXCR on the multiplex PCR reads. The table lists a few hundred thousand distinct CDR3 sequences, roughly 15% of them singletons. These data also formed part of another study, on T cells in Graves' hyperthyroidism and ophthalmopathy.

Source: peripheral blood mononuclear cells (PBMCs), taken at new diagnosis, from a patient treated with antithyroid drugs. Receptors originate from a woman aged 18-30 years with Graves disease. CDR3s include the opening cysteine and the closing phenylalanine or tryptophan. D genes are given only for firm matches. Size is omitted from some rows. Given values are once, few, many or a class for expanded clones.

J gene: TRBJ2-1; clone size: .; D gene: TRBD2; V gene: TRBV2; CDR3 DNA: TGTGCCAGGGGGGGGGAGTACAATGAGCAGTTCTTC; CDR3 protein: CARGGEYNEQFF
J gene: TRBJ2-1; clone size: .; D gene: TRBD1; V gene: TRBV7-9; CDR3 DNA: TGTGCCAGCAGCTCCCCAAGGGGGCTGTTCTACAATGAGCAGTTCTTC; CDR3 protein: CASSSPRGLFYNEQFF
J gene: TRBJ2-7; clone size: .; D gene: TRBD1; V gene: TRBV6-5; CDR3 DNA: TGTGCCAGCAGTTACGACAGGGCGGTCAACGAGCAGTACTTC; CDR3 protein: CASSYDRAVNEQYF
J gene: TRBJ2-7; clone size: many; D gene: .; V gene: TRBV20-1; CDR3 DNA: TGCAGTGCTAGGGAAAGGGGGGCTAGCCTACGAGGCGAGCAGTACTTC; CDR3 protein: CSARERGASLRGEQYF
J gene: TRBJ2-5; clone size: .; D gene: .; V gene: TRBV6-1; CDR3 DNA: TGTGCCAGCAGAGGGGGGTGGGAGACCCAGTACTTC; CDR3 protein: CASRGGWETQYF
J gene: TRBJ2-1; clone size: .; D gene: .; V gene: TRBV20-1; CDR3 DNA: TGCAGTGCTAGTGACAATGAGCAGTTCTTC; CDR3 protein: CSASDNEQFF
J gene: TRBJ2-7; clone size: many; D gene: .; V gene: TRBV2; CDR3 DNA: TGTGCCAGCAGTGAAGAACGGACCTACGAGCAGTACTTC; CDR3 protein: CASSEERTYEQYF
J gene: TRBJ2-7; clone size: few; D gene: .; V gene: TRBV11-2; CDR3 DNA: TGTGCCAGCAGCACTAGGGGTAGTCAGAGCAACGAGCAGTACTTC; CDR3 protein: CASSTRGSQSNEQYF
J gene: TRBJ2-7; clone size: few; D gene: TRBD2; V gene: TRBV7-2; CDR3 DNA: TGTGCCAGCAGTACAAAAGCGGGAGGGGCGAAATTCTACGAGCAGTACTTC; CDR3 protein: CASSTKAGGAKFYEQYF
J gene: TRBJ2-6; clone size: few; D gene: .; V gene: TRBV13; CDR3 DNA: TGTGCCAGCAGCTTAGGGGACAGCAAGAACGTCCTGACTTTC; CDR3 protein: CASSLGDSKNVLTF
J gene: TRBJ2-3; clone size: many; D gene: TRBD2; V gene: TRBV6-1; CDR3 DNA: TGTGCCAGCCAGCAGGCTAGCGGGAGTTTGGCAGATACGCAGTATTTT; CDR3 protein: CASQQASGSLADTQYF
J gene: TRBJ2-7; clone size: many; D gene: TRBD2; V gene: TRBV12-3/TRBV12-4; CDR3 DNA: TGTGCCAGCAGTTCAATAGCGGGAGTTACCGAGCAGTACTTC; CDR3 protein: CASSSIAGVTEQYF
J gene: TRBJ1-1; clone size: many; D gene: .; V gene: TRBV30; CDR3 DNA: TGTGCCTGGAGTGTGGGACCGTGGAGGATGAACACTGAAGCTTTCTTT; CDR3 protein: CAWSVGPWRMNTEAFF
J gene: TRBJ1-1; clone size: few; D gene: .; V gene: TRBV7-3; CDR3 DNA: TGTGCCAGCAGCTTAAGGGGGGGGGGGATGAACACTGAAGCTTTCTTT; CDR3 protein: CASSLRGGGMNTEAFF
J gene: TRBJ1-5; clone size: many; D gene: TRBD1; V gene: TRBV25-1; CDR3 DNA: TGTGCCAGCAGATCAGGACAGGGGAATCAGCCCCAGCATTTT; CDR3 protein: CASRSGQGNQPQHF
J gene: TRBJ2-1; clone size: .; D gene: .; V gene: TRBV9; CDR3 DNA: TGTGCCAGCAGCGTAGGTTCGCCCTCGGGCAGGCACAATGAGCAGTTCTTC; CDR3 protein: CASSVGSPSGRHNEQFF
J gene: TRBJ2-7; clone size: few; D gene: .; V gene: TRBV20-1; CDR3 DNA: TGCAGTGCTAGAGATTTTTCCACCGTACCCTACGAGCAGTACTTC; CDR3 protein: CSARDFSTVPYEQYF
J gene: TRBJ2-6; clone size: few; D gene: .; V gene: TRBV15; CDR3 DNA: TGTGCCACCAGCAGCGACTTCGGTGGGGCCAACGTCCTGACTTTC; CDR3 protein: CATSSDFGGANVLTF
J gene: TRBJ1-4; clone size: many; D gene: .; V gene: TRBV2; CDR3 DNA: TGTGCCAGCAGTGAAGCGGGAACGGGGTTGGAAGAAAAACTGTTTTTT; CDR3 protein: CASSEAGTGLEEKLFF